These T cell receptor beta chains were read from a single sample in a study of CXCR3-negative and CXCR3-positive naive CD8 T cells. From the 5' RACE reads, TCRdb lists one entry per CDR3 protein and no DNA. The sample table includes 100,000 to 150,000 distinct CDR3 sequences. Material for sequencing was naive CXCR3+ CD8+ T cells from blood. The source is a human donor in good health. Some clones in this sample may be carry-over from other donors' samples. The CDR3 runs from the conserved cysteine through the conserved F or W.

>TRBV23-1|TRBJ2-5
CASSQSFCRGQWETQYF
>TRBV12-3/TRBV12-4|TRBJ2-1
CASSLIKTDPRNF
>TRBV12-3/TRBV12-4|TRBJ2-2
CASRPAGTGELFF
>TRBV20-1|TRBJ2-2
CSAIDRSNTGELFF
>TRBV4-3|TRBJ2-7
CASSQDRDSTYEQYF
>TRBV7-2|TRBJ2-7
CASSSLAPSYEQYF
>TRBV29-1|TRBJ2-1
CSVEDQFFAAGQGSSYNEQFF
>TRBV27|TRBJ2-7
CASSYKSGGGVYEQYF
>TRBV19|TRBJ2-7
CATRGVAGSSYEQYF
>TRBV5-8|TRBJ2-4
CASSLEGLDGNIQYF
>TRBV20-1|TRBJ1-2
CSARDLYRDGYTF
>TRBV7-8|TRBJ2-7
CASSHLLGDVVYEQYF
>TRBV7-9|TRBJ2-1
CASIQQGNEQFF
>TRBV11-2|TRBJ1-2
CASSPESGSLTSPNYGYTF